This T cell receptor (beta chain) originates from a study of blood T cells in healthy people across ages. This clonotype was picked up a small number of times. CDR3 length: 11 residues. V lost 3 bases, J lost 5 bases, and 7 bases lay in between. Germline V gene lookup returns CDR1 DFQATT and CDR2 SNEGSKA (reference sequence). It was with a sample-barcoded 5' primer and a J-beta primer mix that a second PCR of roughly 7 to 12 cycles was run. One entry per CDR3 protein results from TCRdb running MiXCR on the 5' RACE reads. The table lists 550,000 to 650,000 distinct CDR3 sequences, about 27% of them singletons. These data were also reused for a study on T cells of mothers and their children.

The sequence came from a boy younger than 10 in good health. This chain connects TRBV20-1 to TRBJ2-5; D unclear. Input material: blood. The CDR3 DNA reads TGCAGTGCTAGTAACGGGGAGACCCAGTACTTC. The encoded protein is CSASNGETQYF.